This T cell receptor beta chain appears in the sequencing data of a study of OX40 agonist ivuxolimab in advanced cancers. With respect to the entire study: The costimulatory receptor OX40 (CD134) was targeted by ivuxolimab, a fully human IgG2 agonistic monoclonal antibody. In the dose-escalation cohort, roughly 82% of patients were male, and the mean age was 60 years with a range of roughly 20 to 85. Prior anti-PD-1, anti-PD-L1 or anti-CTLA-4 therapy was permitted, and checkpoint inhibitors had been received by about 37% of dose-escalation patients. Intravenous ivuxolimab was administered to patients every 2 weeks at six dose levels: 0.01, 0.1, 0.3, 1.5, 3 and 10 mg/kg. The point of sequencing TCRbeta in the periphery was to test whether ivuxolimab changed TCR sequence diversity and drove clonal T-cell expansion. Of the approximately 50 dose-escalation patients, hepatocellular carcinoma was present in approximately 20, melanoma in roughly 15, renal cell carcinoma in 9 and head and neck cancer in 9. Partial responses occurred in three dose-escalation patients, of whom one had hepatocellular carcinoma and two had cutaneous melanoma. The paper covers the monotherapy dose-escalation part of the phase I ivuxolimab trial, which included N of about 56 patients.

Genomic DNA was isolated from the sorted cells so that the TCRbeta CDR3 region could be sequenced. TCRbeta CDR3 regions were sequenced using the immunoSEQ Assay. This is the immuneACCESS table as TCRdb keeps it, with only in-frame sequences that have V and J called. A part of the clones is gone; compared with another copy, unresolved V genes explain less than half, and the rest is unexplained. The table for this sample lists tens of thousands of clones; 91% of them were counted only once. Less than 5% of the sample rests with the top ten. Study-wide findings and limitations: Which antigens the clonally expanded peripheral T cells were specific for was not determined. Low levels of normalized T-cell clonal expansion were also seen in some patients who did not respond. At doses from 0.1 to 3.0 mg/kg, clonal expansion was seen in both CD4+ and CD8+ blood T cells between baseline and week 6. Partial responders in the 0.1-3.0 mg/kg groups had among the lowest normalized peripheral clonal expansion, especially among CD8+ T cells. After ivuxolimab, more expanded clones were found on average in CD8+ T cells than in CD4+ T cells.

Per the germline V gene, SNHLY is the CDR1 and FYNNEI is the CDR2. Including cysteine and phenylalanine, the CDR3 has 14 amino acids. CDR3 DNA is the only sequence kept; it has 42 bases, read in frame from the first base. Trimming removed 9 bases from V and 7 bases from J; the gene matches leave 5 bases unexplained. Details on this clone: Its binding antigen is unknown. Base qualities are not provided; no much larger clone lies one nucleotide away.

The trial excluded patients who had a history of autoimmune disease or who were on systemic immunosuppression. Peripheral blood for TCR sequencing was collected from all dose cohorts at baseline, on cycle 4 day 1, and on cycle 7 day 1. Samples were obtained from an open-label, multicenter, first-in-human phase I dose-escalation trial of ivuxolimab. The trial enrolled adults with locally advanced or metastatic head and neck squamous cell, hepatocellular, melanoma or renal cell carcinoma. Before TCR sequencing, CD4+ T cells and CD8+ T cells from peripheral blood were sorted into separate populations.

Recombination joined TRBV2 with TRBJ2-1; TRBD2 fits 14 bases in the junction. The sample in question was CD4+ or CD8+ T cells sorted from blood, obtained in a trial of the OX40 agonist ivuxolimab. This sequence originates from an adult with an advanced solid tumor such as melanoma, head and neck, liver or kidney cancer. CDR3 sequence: CASSGLAGDNEQFF. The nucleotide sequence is TGTGCCAGTTCGGGACTAGCGGGAGATAATGAGCAGTTCTTC.